This is a list of T cell receptor beta chains from one sample in a study of technical replicates of blood from four donors. Sequencing used immunoSEQ multiplex PCR; TCRdb keeps in-frame clones, though not all of them. The sample comprises tens of thousands of clones, roughly 98% of which are singletons, and under 0.2% rests with the top ten. The sequencing sample was made of T cells isolated from PBMCs. Every receptor here comes from a human donor in good health. The CDR3 runs from the conserved cysteine through the conserved F or W. The D gene is left open where the match is weak. Expanded clones get a size class; other rows say once, few or many, or leave the size out.

>TRBJ2-7|TRBV6-1|-|once
TGTGCCAGCAGTGAAGTAGTCGCCTACGAGCAGTACTTC
CASSEVVAYEQYF
>TRBJ2-5|TRBV5-1|-|-
TGCGCCAGCAGCTTGGGGGTGCGGGAACAAGAGACCCAGTACTTC
CASSLGVREQETQYF
>TRBJ1-4|TRBV5-1|TRBD1|once
TGCGCCAGCAGCTTGGGGACAGGGGGGGAAAAACTGTTTTTT
CASSLGTGGEKLFF
>TRBJ1-1|TRBV5-1|TRBD1|-
TGCGCCAGCAGCTTGGGGCAGGGGGGTCTAATGAACACTGAAGCTTTCTTT
CASSLGQGGLMNTEAFF
>TRBJ1-4|TRBV7-6|-|-
TGTGCCAGCAGCCGGGTCGAGAACGAAAAACTGTTTTTT
CASSRVENEKLFF
>TRBJ1-1|TRBV7-2|-|-
TGTGCCAGCAGCTTTTTAACAACTGAAGCTTTCTTT
CASSFLTTEAFF
>TRBJ2-5|TRBV11-3|-|-
TGTGCCAGCAGCTTGAACAGTGACCAAGAGACCCAGTACTTC
CASSLNSDQETQYF
>TRBJ2-1|TRBV6-6|-|-
TGTGCCAGCAGTCAGCAGGCCTCCTACAATGAGCAGTTCTTC
CASSQQASYNEQFF
>TRBJ2-1|TRBV15|-|-
TGTGCCACCAGCAGACCAAGTCGGAGTGAGCAGTTCTTC
CATSRPSRSEQFF
>TRBJ2-2|TRBV10-3|TRBD1|-
TGTGCCATCAGTGCGAGACAGGGTTATCTCGACACCGGGGAGCTGTTTTTT
CAISARQGYLDTGELFF
>TRBJ2-1|TRBV7-9|TRBD1|-
TGTGCCAGCAACGACAGGGATAAGGTTCGGTTGAATGAGCAGTTCTTC
CASNDRDKVRLNEQFF
>TRBJ1-1|TRBV6-5|-|-
TGTGCCAGCAGTTACCCCCGGGGGGCTGGCAACACTGAAGCTTTCTTT
CASSYPRGAGNTEAFF
>TRBJ2-7|TRBV18|TRBD1|-
TGTGCCAGCTCACCACCAGAGACTCGGACAGGCCATTCGGTTTACGAGCAGTACTTC
CASSPPETRTGHSVYEQYF
>TRBJ2-6|TRBV27|-|-
TGTGCCAGCAGTTTATCCAGTTCAGGGGCCAACGTCCTGACTTTC
CASSLSSSGANVLTF
>TRBJ2-1|TRBV5-1|-|-
TGCGCCAGCAGCTTGGGTGGGACACCAGACTACAATGAGCAGTTCTTC
CASSLGGTPDYNEQFF
>TRBJ2-1|TRBV10-1|TRBD1|-
TGCGCCAGCAGTGAGTCCGCCGCGACAGGGGGCGGTGGCAGGTTCTTC
CASSESAATGGGGRFF
>TRBJ1-3|TRBV7-9|-|-
TGTGCCAGCAGCTTAGTATCGGGGATCGGAAACACCATATATTTT
CASSLVSGIGNTIYF